The 26 T cell receptor beta chains below come from one sample, sequenced in a study of shared clonotypes between healthy human individuals. The assay was immunoSEQ multiplex PCR, and TCRdb's table has in-frame clones only and misses some. The sample has hundreds of thousands of clones; about three quarters are singletons. The sequenced sample was memory CD4+ T cells sorted from blood. Stated subset: CD45RA-negative fraction. Receptors were obtained from a woman aged 25 to 39 in good health.

The table lists this clone with a few counts. The chain couples TRBV13 to TRBJ2-1; D is unclear. The CDR3 is 14 amino acids. V dropped 1 base and J dropped 8 bases, with 12 bases sitting between them. Germline assignment: CDR1 PRHDT and CDR2 FYEKMQ (reference sequence). The CDR3 sequence is CASSLVGPRDEQFF. For the CDR3, the DNA is TGTGCCAGCAGCTTAGTAGGCCCCCGGGATGAGCAGTTCTTC.

The chain carries TRBV7-6 and TRBJ2-3; tentative D call: TRBD2 (6 bases). The CDR3 is made up of 15 amino acids. Trimming removed 4 bases at V and 4 bases at J, with 15 bases between. In germline, CDR1 is SGHVS, CDR2 FNYEAQ. This CDR3 reads CASSSHVGGPDTQYF. The CDR3 nucleotides read TGTGCCAGCAGCTCTCACGTCGGGGGACCAGATACGCAGTATTTT.

This chain uses TRBV2 with TRBJ1-1; 8 bases line up with TRBD1. Germline-derived CDR1 and CDR2 are SNHLY and FYNNEI. Losses at the gene ends were 7 bases for V and 1 base for J; bases not matched to a gene: 5. This CDR3 region has 14 residues. In nucleotides, the CDR3 is TGTGCCAGCATTAGGACAGGGACGAACACTGAAGCTTTCTTT. It specifies CASIRTGTNTEAFF.

The table lists this clone with a count of one. The genes are TRBV19 and TRBJ2-7; tentative D call: TRBD1 (6 bases). The CDR3 has 12 residues. Germline V gene lookup returns CDR1 LNHDA and CDR2 SQIVND (reference sequence). Trimming cost V 8 bases and J 0 bases, with 8 bases left between them. The CDR3 coding sequence is TGTGCCAGTTCAGGGGTCTCCTACGAGCAGTACTTC. This translates into CASSGVSYEQYF.

The chain is built from TRBV5-6 and TRBJ1-2, with D possibly matching TRBD1 (6 bases). From germline, CDR1 is SGHDT and CDR2 YYEEEE. Trimming took 3 bases from V and 4 from J, leaving 19 bases between them. CDR3 length: 16 amino acids. CDR3 sequence reads: CASSSATNRESYGYTF. As DNA, the CDR3 is TGTGCCAGCAGCTCAGCAACCAACAGGGAAAGCTATGGCTACACCTTC.

The gene calls are TRBV29-1 and TRBJ2-2; D ambiguous. Germline assignment: CDR1 SQVTM and CDR2 ANQGSEA. The V end was cut by 7 bases, the J end by 1 base, with 13 bases between. This CDR3 has 14 amino acids. CDR3 region: CSAVYGMNTGELFF. The DNA for the CDR3 is TGCAGCGCCGTCTACGGCATGAACACCGGGGAGCTGTTTTTT.

V gene TRBV6-5 combines with J gene TRBJ2-7; 8 bases match TRBD1. This CDR3 is built from 14 residues. The germline gives CDR1 MNHEY, CDR2 SVGAGI. Trimming cost V 8 bases and J 1 base; bases outside gene matches: 7. The chain's CDR3 is CASQGQGASYEQYF. The CDR3 DNA is TGTGCCAGCCAAGGTCAGGGGGCGTCCTACGAGCAGTACTTC.

The V and J genes are TRBV30 and TRBJ1-1; the D gene is possibly TRBD1 (5 bases). Germline V gene data show CDR1 as GTSNPN and CDR2 as SVGIG (reference sequence). The CDR3 consists of 13 residues. V was shortened by 4 bases and J by 3 bases, with 12 bases between the two germline ends. The DNA of the CDR3 is TGTGCCTGGACAGGGACCATGGACACTGAAGCTTTCTTT. Its translation is CAWTGTMDTEAFF.

The CDR3 DNA is TGCAGTGCTAGAGATCCCCAGAAAGCTTTCTTT. It is translated as CSARDPQKAFF. This chain uses TRBV20-1 with TRBJ1-1; D remains unclear. The CDR3 covers 11 residues. Trimming took 0 bases from V and 9 from J, leaving 8 bases between them. Germline-derived CDR1 and CDR2 are DFQATT and SNEGSKA (reference sequence).

The chain is built from TRBV2 and TRBJ2-3; D gene ambiguous. Looked up from germline, CDR1 is SNHLY and CDR2 is FYNNEI. CDR3 length: 14 residues. The V end lost 0 bases, the J end lost 9 bases, and 13 bases lay between the germline ends. The chain's CDR3 is CASSEALLGGTQYF. The CDR3 nucleotides are TGTGCCAGCAGTGAAGCGCTTCTGGGCGGAACGCAGTATTTT.

A note on this clone: The same CDR3 arises from other DNA sequences in this sample as well. Here the CDR3 reads CASRTGNTGELFF. The CDR3 nucleotides are TGTGCCAGCCGGACGGGAAACACCGGGGAGCTGTTTTTT. The chain couples TRBV6-5 to TRBJ2-2; a possible D gene is TRBD2 (5 bases). Germline CDR1 MNHEY, CDR2 SVGAGI. Trimming pared 8 bases from V and 2 bases from J, leaving 9 bases between. This CDR3 is 13 amino acids long.

This clone showed up just a few times. The chain carries TRBV2 and TRBJ1-4, with 10 bases aligning to TRBD1. V was clipped by 6 bases and J by 8 bases; unmatched bases: 9. The CDR3 runs to 15 residues. Germline values: CDR1 SNHLY, CDR2 FYNNEI. This CDR3 reads CASSPGTGELEKLFF. The DNA of the CDR3 is TGTGCCAGCAGCCCTGGGACAGGGGAGTTAGAAAAACTGTTTTTT.

The J gene is TRBJ2-7, the V gene TRBV13; 8 bases are shared with TRBD1. Unmatched junction bases numbered 10, after V lost 3 bases and J lost 0 bases. In germline, CDR1 is PRHDT, CDR2 FYEKMQ (reference sequence). This CDR3 region has 17 residues. CDR3 nucleotide sequence: TGTGCCAGCAGCTTTCAGATGACAGGGGATCACTCCTACGAGCAGTACTTC. Protein product: CASSFQMTGDHSYEQYF.

V and J are TRBV18 and TRBJ2-2; D may be TRBD1 (5 bases). V gave up 3 bases and J gave up 0 bases, with 11 bases separating them. The CDR3 contains 16 residues. Germline loops: CDR1 KGHSH, CDR2 LQKENI. The CDR3 coding sequence is TGTGCCAGCTCACCCTTAGACAGTGCGAACACCGGGGAGCTGTTTTTT. It is translated as CASSPLDSANTGELFF.

There are a few counts of this clone. Other DNA sequences in this sample translate to the same CDR3. The chain links TRBV29-1 to TRBJ2-1, with a weak D call TRBD2 (6 bases). Germline values: CDR1 SQVTM, CDR2 ANQGSEA. The CDR3 totals 13 residues. The V and J ends lost 4 bases and 4 bases respectively, with 11 bases between them. The DNA for the CDR3 is TGCAGCGTTGCCGGGGGTCGGTACAATGAGCAGTTCTTC. It is translated as CSVAGGRYNEQFF.

V gene TRBV9 combines with J gene TRBJ1-3; 8 nucleotides match TRBD1. In germline, CDR1 is SGDLS, CDR2 YYNGEE. The CDR3 has 17 residues. With V trimmed by 4 bases and J by 0 bases, 9 bases remained unmatched. The CDR3 region has the DNA TGTGCCAGCAGCATCCACCGGGACAGGTTCTCTGGAAACACCATATATTTT. Residues: CASSIHRDRFSGNTIYF.

J is TRBJ2-5 and V is TRBV5-1; 9 nucleotides align to TRBD1. This CDR3 contains 15 residues. Trimming removed 3 bases from V and 3 bases from J; junction bases left unmatched: 6. CDR1 and CDR2 from the germline V gene are SGHRS and YFSETQ. CDR3 sequence (DNA): TGCGCCAGCAGCTGGCTCAGGACAGGGGAAGAGACCCAGTACTTC. Protein product: CASSWLRTGEETQYF.

This chain joins TRBV9 and TRBJ1-2; no clear D. CDR3 length equals 14 residues. V shed 0 bases and J shed 0 bases, with 6 bases lying between them. Germline CDR1 reads SGDLS; CDR2 reads YYNGEE. The CDR3 coding sequence is TGTGCCAGCAGCGTAGGTACGGCTAACTATGGCTACACCTTC. As protein: CASSVGTANYGYTF.

This rearrangement joins TRBV19 to TRBJ1-2; TRBD1 agrees at 9 bases. From germline, CDR1 is LNHDA and CDR2 SQIVND (reference sequence). This CDR3 contains 13 residues. The V segment lost 6 bases and the J segment 3 bases; nucleotides outside the gene matches: 2. The CDR3 DNA sequence: TGTGCCAGTAGCAGGACAGGGGACTATGGCTACACCTTC. As protein: CASSRTGDYGYTF.

For the CDR3, the DNA is TGTGCCAGCAGCCTCCAGGGGACTGAAGCTTTCTTT. Protein sequence: CASSLQGTEAFF. The V gene is TRBV19, the J gene TRBJ1-1, with TRBD1 as a possible D gene (6 bases). Germline lookup yields CDR1 LNHDA and CDR2 SQIVND (reference sequence). CDR3 length: 12 residues. V lost 9 bases to trimming and J lost 5 bases, with 13 bases between them.

About this clone: A read error may explain this, as a much larger clone is one base away. The V and J genes are TRBV11-2 and TRBJ1-1; a weak D match, TRBD1 (5 bases). CDR1 is SGHAT, CDR2 FQNNGV, per germline. Trimming cost V 0 bases and J 3 bases, with 17 bases left between them. The CDR3 spans 17 residues. The CDR3 spells CASSLDQGAWRYTEAFF. The CDR3 DNA is TGTGCCAGCAGCTTAGATCAAGGGGCGTGGAGGTACACTGAAGCTTTCTTT. Full variable domain (missing parts from reference TRBV11-2 and TRBJ1-1): EAGVAQSPRYKIIEKRQSVAFWCNPISGHATLYWYQQILGQGPKLLIQFQNNGVVDDSQLPKDRFSAERLKGVDSTLKIQPAKLEDSAVYLCASSLDQGAWRYTEAFFGQGTRLTVV.

This clone was found a few times. V usage is TRBV5-1 and J usage is TRBJ2-7, with D perhaps given as TRBD1 or TRBD2 (6 bases each). Germline lookup yields CDR1 SGHRS and CDR2 YFSETQ. There are 16 residues in the CDR3. Deletions cut 2 bases from V and 4 bases from J, with 19 bases between. CDR3 nucleotides: TGCGCCAGCAGCTTACAGGGACTCCAGGGAAGGTACGAGCAGTACTTC. This sequence encodes CASSLQGLQGRYEQYF.

The chain links TRBV19 to TRBJ1-2; 11 bases match TRBD1. The length of the CDR3 is 15 residues. V shed 1 base, J shed 4 bases, and the junction held 2 bases outside the gene matches. CDR1 and CDR2 from the germline V gene are LNHDA and SQIVND (reference sequence). CDR3 loop: CASSIVGTGGYGYTF. CDR3 nucleotides: TGTGCCAGTAGTATAGTAGGGACAGGGGGCTATGGCTACACCTTC.

The chain combines TRBV7-8 with TRBJ2-4, with 10 bases lining up with TRBD1. The V segment lost 1 base and the J segment 7 bases; nucleotides outside the gene matches: 4. The length of the CDR3 is 15 residues. In germline, CDR1 is SGHVS, CDR2 FQNEAQ. This CDR3 is CASSLDGTGANIQYF. The CDR3 DNA reads TGTGCCAGCAGCTTAGACGGGACAGGGGCGAACATTCAGTACTTC.

In its sample, this clone was seen once. V and J are TRBV11-2 and TRBJ2-6, with D unresolved. The germline V and J ends were trimmed by 4 bases and 0 bases, with 13 bases remaining between them. CDR3 length equals 17 residues. Germline V lookup: CDR1 SGHAT, CDR2 FQNNGV. The CDR3 spells CASSSAGRNSGANVLTF. The CDR3, as DNA: TGTGCCAGCAGCTCAGCCGGACGGAACTCTGGGGCCAACGTCCTGACTTTC.

V gene TRBV5-1 combines with J gene TRBJ2-7; D possibly corresponds to TRBD1 (6 bases). With 0 bases removed from V and 0 bases from J, the gap between germline ends came to 13 bases. Germline V CDR1 and CDR2: SGHRS, YFSETQ. The CDR3 spans 16 residues. The CDR3 reads CASSLVTGLRSYEQYF. CDR3 in DNA: TGCGCCAGCAGCTTGGTAACAGGGTTGCGCTCCTACGAGCAGTACTTC.